These T cell receptor beta chains were read from a single sample in a study of neurological immune-mediated disorders. Via MiXCR, TCRdb re-called the 5' RACE reads, giving one row per CDR3 protein. The sample includes more than 45,000 distinct CDR3 sequences, approximately 10% of them seen just once. The sequenced material came from PBMCs. Receptors were obtained from a man aged 55-75 years in good health. Both conserved end residues are part of each CDR3. Fields, in order: D gene, clone size, J gene, V gene, CDR3 DNA, CDR3 protein. The D gene is left open where the match is weak. The listing skips clone size in some rows; elsewhere it reads once, few, many or a size class.

-,many,TRBJ2-2,TRBV4-3,TGCGCCAGCAGCCCCGGGACATCAAACACCGGGGAGCTGTTTTTT,CASSPGTSNTGELFF
-,many,TRBJ2-6,TRBV3-1,TGTGCCAGCAGCCAACGCTCTGGGGCCAACGTCCTGACTTTC,CASSQRSGANVLTF
TRBD1,many,TRBJ2-7,TRBV20-1,TGCAGTGCTAGCGCCGGGACAGGGGGCTACGAGCAGTACTTC,CSASAGTGGYEQYF
-,many,TRBJ1-2,TRBV6-6,TGTGCCAGCACAGCGGGGGCAGTCCTAGGCTACACCTTC,CASTAGAVLGYTF
-,many,TRBJ2-5,TRBV20-1,TGCAGTGCTAGTCCACCCCCACAGACCCAGTACTTC,CSASPPPQTQYF
TRBD1,many,TRBJ1-2,TRBV6-5,TGTGCCAGCAGCCACCTCGACAGGGTTTATGGCTACACCTTC,CASSHLDRVYGYTF
-,-,TRBJ2-5,TRBV5-1,TGCGCCAGCAGCTTGGGGCTATCGGGGGCCCCTCAAGAGACCCAGTACTTC,CASSLGLSGAPQETQYF
-,many,TRBJ1-6,TRBV5-1,TGCGCCAGCAGAACAGGGTCCCATAATTCACCCCTCCACTTT,CASRTGSHNSPLHF
-,medium-sized,TRBJ2-3,TRBV3-1,TGTGCCAGCAGCCAAGGGACGACGACAGATACGCAGTATTTT,CASSQGTTTDTQYF
-,many,TRBJ1-5,TRBV7-9,TGTGCCAGCAGTCTGGAGGGAGGCAATCAGCCCCAGCATTTT,CASSLEGGNQPQHF
TRBD1,many,TRBJ1-4,TRBV5-1,TGCGCCAGCAGCTTCGGGACAGGGGTTGGGACAACTAATGAAAAACTGTTTTTT,CASSFGTGVGTTNEKLFF
TRBD2,many,TRBJ2-7,TRBV20-1,TGCAGTGCTAGAGACGTAGCGGGGAACCTTGACGAGCAGTACTTC,CSARDVAGNLDEQYF
TRBD1,many,TRBJ1-2,TRBV20-1,TGCAGTGCTAGAGGTGTGGAAGGGACAGGGGGCGGCTATGGCTACACCTTC,CSARGVEGTGGGYGYTF
-,-,TRBJ2-1,TRBV29-1,TGCAGCGTTTATCGGGACTCCACCTACAATGAGCAGTTCTTC,CSVYRDSTYNEQFF
-,-,TRBJ1-1,TRBV5-4,TGTGCCAGCAGCTTGGTTCTGGGTGGCACTGAAGCTTTCTTT,CASSLVLGGTEAFF
TRBD1,many,TRBJ1-2,TRBV7-2,TGTGCCAGCAGCTTGAGGGACAGGGGAGGCTACACCTTC,CASSLRDRGGYTF
TRBD1,many,TRBJ1-5,TRBV7-2,TGTGCCAGCAGCCCAGGACAGGGAATAGCTAGCAATCAGCCCCAGCATTTT,CASSPGQGIASNQPQHF
-,many,TRBJ2-1,TRBV6-5,TGTGCCAGCAGTTCGTGGAATGAGCAGTTCTTC,CASSSWNEQFF
-,many,TRBJ2-5,TRBV25-1,TGTGCCAGCAGTCTCCACGGAAGTCCTAGGGAGACCCAGTACTTC,CASSLHGSPRETQYF
-,many,TRBJ1-4,TRBV15,TGTGCCACCAGCAGGGCTTCGGGGAGAAATGAAAAACTGTTTTTT,CATSRASGRNEKLFF
TRBD2,few,TRBJ2-7,TRBV7-2,TGTGCCAGCAGCCAGCCGGATGGCGGGAGGGCCTACGAGCAGTACTTC,CASSQPDGGRAYEQYF
TRBD2,many,TRBJ2-2,TRBV7-2,TGTGCCAGCAGCTGGGGCGGGGGGACCCCCGGGGAGCTGTTTTTT,CASSWGGGTPGELFF
-,many,TRBJ2-2,TRBV20-1,TGCAGTGCTAGCAGGGAATTAGGCACCGGGGAGCTGTTTTTT,CSASRELGTGELFF
-,many,TRBJ2-5,TRBV14,TGTGCCAGCAGCCAACTCATAGGAGAGACCCAGTACTTC,CASSQLIGETQYF
-,many,TRBJ2-7,TRBV25-1,TGTGCCAGCAGACAATCGGGGGCTGGGTCCTACGAGCAGTACTTC,CASRQSGAGSYEQYF
-,many,TRBJ1-6,TRBV7-2,TGTGCCAGCAGCTTAGGGGAGTCGAATTCACCCCTCCACTTT,CASSLGESNSPLHF
TRBD1,many,TRBJ2-5,TRBV11-2,TGTGCCAGCAGCTACCTCGGGACAGGAATCCCAGAGACCCAGTACTTC,CASSYLGTGIPETQYF
-,many,TRBJ1-5,TRBV2,TGTGCCAGCCAAGACCCTAGGAGCAATCAGCCCCAGCATTTT,CASQDPRSNQPQHF
-,many,TRBJ2-7,TRBV5-1,TGCGCCAGCAGCCCTCCCGACGGTCTAGAGGACGAGCAGTACTTC,CASSPPDGLEDEQYF
-,-,TRBJ1-1,TRBV28,-,CASSSTGTVLYEQYFGPGTEAFF
-,many,TRBJ1-1,TRBV5-1,TGCGCCAGCAGCTTGGTCGGGGTAACTGAAGCTTTCTTT,CASSLVGVTEAFF
TRBD2,many,TRBJ2-3,TRBV6-5,TGTGCCAGCAGTTATTCGCGGGAGCCCACGAATACGCAGTATTTT,CASSYSREPTNTQYF
TRBD1,many,TRBJ1-1,TRBV28,TGTGCCAGCAGTGTCCTAACAGGGGGCACTGAAGCTTTCTTT,CASSVLTGGTEAFF
-,many,TRBJ1-2,TRBV11-2,TGTGCCAGCGGGAACACGGGTGGTCAATATGGCTACACCTTC,CASGNTGGQYGYTF
-,many,TRBJ2-2,TRBV5-1,TGCGCCAGCAGTGAAAACGGGTTTTCCTCGGGCGGGGAGCTGTTTTTT,CASSENGFSSGGELFF
TRBD1,many,TRBJ2-7,TRBV7-2,TGTGCCAGCAGCTCCTTTAACAGGGGAGTGGAGCAGTACTTC,CASSSFNRGVEQYF
-,many,TRBJ1-1,TRBV20-1,TGCAGTGCTCGCCCCCTTATGAACACTGAAGCTTTCTTT,CSARPLMNTEAFF
-,many,TRBJ2-4,TRBV28,TGTGCCAGCGAGAACAATAACATTCAGTACTTC,CASENNNIQYF
-,many,TRBJ2-5,TRBV27,TGTGCCAGCAACCTGACGCCGGCCTCAGTCCAGTACTTC,CASNLTPASVQYF
TRBD1,many,TRBJ2-7,TRBV5-6,TGTGCCAGCAGTTCCACAGGGGGCAGGTACGAGCAGTACTTC,CASSSTGGRYEQYF
-,many,TRBJ2-7,TRBV7-2,TGTGCCAGCGCTGAACAGGGATCGGGCGAGCAGTACTTC,CASAEQGSGEQYF
-,-,TRBJ2-5,TRBV28,TGTGCCAGCAGTTCCTCAGGGGGGGCTTTAGAGACCCAGTACTTC,CASSSSGGALETQYF
-,few,TRBJ2-7,TRBV20-1,TGCAGTGCTAGAGGTACCCCGGGGCTCCTGCACAAGCAGTACTTC,CSARGTPGLLHKQYF
TRBD1,many,TRBJ2-5,TRBV7-9,TGTGCCAGCAGCTTAGCTGCAGGGGGAGAGACCCAGTACTTC,CASSLAAGGETQYF
TRBD1,many,TRBJ2-1,TRBV10-3,TGTGCCATCAGTGAAAGACAGGGGCTCTACAATGAGCAGTTCTTC,CAISERQGLYNEQFF
-,many,TRBJ2-3,TRBV20-1,TGCAGTGCTAGAGATCCCTCAACCCTAAGTGGTTTT,CSARDPSTLSGF
TRBD1,many,TRBJ1-2,TRBV6-2/TRBV6-3,TGTGCCAGCAGCCTCACAGGGGCGGTTGGCTACACCTTC,CASSLTGAVGYTF
-,-,TRBJ1-5,TRBV18,TGTGCCAGCTCACCGAAACAGGGACAGCCCCAGCATTTT,CASSPKQGQPQHF
-,-,TRBJ1-1,TRBV20-1,TGCAGTGCTAAGAGGACAGTGAACACTGAAGCTTTCTTT,CSAKRTVNTEAFF
-,many,TRBJ2-7,TRBV7-2,TGTGCCAGCAGCAAAATGCAGGGATCCTACGAGCAGTACTTC,CASSKMQGSYEQYF
-,many,TRBJ2-1,TRBV20-1,TGCAGTGCTAGAGACAGCCATTACGACAGGTCCCAGTTCTTC,CSARDSHYDRSQFF
-,many,TRBJ2-5,TRBV7-6,TGTGCCAGCAGCTTAGATGACATGCAGGGGAGAGAGACCCAGTACTTC,CASSLDDMQGRETQYF
-,many,TRBJ1-2,TRBV4-3,TGCGCCAGCAGCCAGGGGGCCAGGCCCTATGGCTACACCTTC,CASSQGARPYGYTF
TRBD1,medium-sized,TRBJ1-5,TRBV2,TGTGCCAGCAGTGACGTTTTGGGACAGGCCAATCAGCCCCAGCATTTT,CASSDVLGQANQPQHF
-,-,TRBJ2-5,TRBV25-1,TGTGCCAGCACCACGGGGGTTGGAGAGACCCAGTACTTC,CASTTGVGETQYF
-,-,TRBJ1-2,TRBV7-3,TGTGCCAGCAGCCGGGATGGGGCTGGCTACACCTTC,CASSRDGAGYTF
TRBD1,many,TRBJ1-2,TRBV12-3/TRBV12-4,TGTGCCAGCATCCACCTTAACCGGGACAGGGGATATGGCTACACCTTC,CASIHLNRDRGYGYTF